A selection of T cell receptor beta chains follows, all from one sample in a study of CD8+ T cells in alopecia areata. Produced via immunoSEQ multiplex PCR; TCRdb's table is partial and in-frame only. The repertoire holds fewer than 250,000 clones, with approximately 47% as singletons. The material was CD4+ T cells sorted from blood, obtained around week 36, from a patient treated with tofacitinib. These receptors originate from a human donor with alopecia areata. Each CDR3 is given with its conserved first and last residue. The D gene is left open where the match is weak. Where a row states a size, it is once, few, many or the class of an expanded clone; other rows omit it.

clone_size: few; d_call: -; v_call: TRBV29-1; j_call: TRBJ2-5; cdr3_nt: TGCAGCGTTGTAAGAGAGACCCAGTACTTC; cdr3_aa: CSVVRETQYF
clone_size: few; d_call: TRBD2; v_call: TRBV9; j_call: TRBJ2-2; cdr3_nt: TGTGCCAGCAGACAGAGCGGGAGTCGGCGTACCGGGGAGCTGTTTTTT; cdr3_aa: CASRQSGSRRTGELFF
clone_size: few; d_call: -; v_call: TRBV30; j_call: TRBJ2-7; cdr3_nt: TGTGCCTGGAGTATTATCTCCTACGAGCAGTACTTC; cdr3_aa: CAWSIISYEQYF
clone_size: -; d_call: -; v_call: TRBV6-5; j_call: TRBJ2-7; cdr3_nt: TGTGCCAGCAGTTACTCGAAAGGGCCCGAGCAGTACTTC; cdr3_aa: CASSYSKGPEQYF
clone_size: -; d_call: TRBD2; v_call: TRBV7-8; j_call: TRBJ2-1; cdr3_nt: TGTGCCAGCAGCTTACTAGCGGGAGGCTATAATGAGCAGTTCTTC; cdr3_aa: CASSLLAGGYNEQFF
clone_size: few; d_call: -; v_call: TRBV7-9; j_call: TRBJ2-3; cdr3_nt: TGTGCCAGCAGCCCAACCTGGGGACCCCAGACTAGCACAGATACGCAGTATTTT; cdr3_aa: CASSPTWGPQTSTDTQYF
clone_size: -; d_call: -; v_call: TRBV4-1; j_call: TRBJ2-1; cdr3_nt: TGCGCCAGCAGCCAAGATATCCAGGGCGATGAGCAGTTCTTC; cdr3_aa: CASSQDIQGDEQFF
clone_size: -; d_call: TRBD1; v_call: TRBV5-1; j_call: TRBJ1-2; cdr3_nt: TGCGCCAGCAGCCCTGGACAGGACTATGGCTACACCTTC; cdr3_aa: CASSPGQDYGYTF
clone_size: -; d_call: -; v_call: TRBV19; j_call: TRBJ1-5; cdr3_nt: TGTGCCAGTAGTAGTTACAGGGTTCGCGGTCAGCCCCAGCATTTT; cdr3_aa: CASSSYRVRGQPQHF
clone_size: -; d_call: -; v_call: TRBV14; j_call: TRBJ2-7; cdr3_nt: TGTGCCAGCAGCCAACAAGGCCGATTGGACGAGCAGTACTTC; cdr3_aa: CASSQQGRLDEQYF
clone_size: -; d_call: -; v_call: TRBV5-4; j_call: TRBJ2-1; cdr3_nt: TGTGCCAGCAGCTTAGGGCGCGCCTCCTACAATGAGCAGTTCTTC; cdr3_aa: CASSLGRASYNEQFF
clone_size: -; d_call: -; v_call: TRBV9; j_call: TRBJ1-2; cdr3_nt: TGTGCCAGCAGCCGACCCGGGGCAGCGAATTACAGGGGCTACACCTTC; cdr3_aa: CASSRPGAANYRGYTF
clone_size: -; d_call: -; v_call: TRBV9; j_call: TRBJ2-1; cdr3_nt: TGTGCCAGCAGCGTAGAGGCTAGGGGCGCCTACAATGAGCAGTTCTTC; cdr3_aa: CASSVEARGAYNEQFF
clone_size: -; d_call: TRBD2; v_call: TRBV27; j_call: TRBJ2-7; cdr3_nt: TGTGCCAGCAGCCTACTGCCCGGGACTAGCGGGATTGGGTCCTACGAGCAGTACTTC; cdr3_aa: CASSLLPGTSGIGSYEQYF
clone_size: -; d_call: TRBD1; v_call: TRBV27; j_call: TRBJ2-5; cdr3_nt: TGTGCCACCACGACAGGGAACCAAGAGACCCAGTACTTC; cdr3_aa: CATTTGNQETQYF
clone_size: few; d_call: -; v_call: TRBV18; j_call: TRBJ1-5; cdr3_nt: TGTGCCAGCTCACCTGGGGGCAATCAGCCCCAGCATTTT; cdr3_aa: CASSPGGNQPQHF
clone_size: many; d_call: TRBD1; v_call: TRBV5-1; j_call: TRBJ2-2; cdr3_nt: TGCGCCAGCAGCTCGGGGACAGGCGTGAACACCGGGGAGCTGTTTTTT; cdr3_aa: CASSSGTGVNTGELFF
clone_size: once; d_call: TRBD2; v_call: TRBV9; j_call: TRBJ2-3; cdr3_nt: TGTGCCAGCAGCGTGAGGACTAGCAGGGATACGCAGTATTTT; cdr3_aa: CASSVRTSRDTQYF
clone_size: few; d_call: TRBD2; v_call: TRBV5-5; j_call: TRBJ2-1; cdr3_nt: TGTGCCAGCAGCGTGGGGTTTATCCTAGCGGGAGGGTACAATGAGCAGTTCTTC; cdr3_aa: CASSVGFILAGGYNEQFF
clone_size: -; d_call: TRBD2; v_call: TRBV4-2; j_call: TRBJ2-7; cdr3_nt: TGTGCCAGCAGCCCCTCCGGGGGGGCCTCCTCCTACGAGCAGTACTTC; cdr3_aa: CASSPSGGASSYEQYF
clone_size: -; d_call: -; v_call: TRBV27; j_call: TRBJ2-5; cdr3_nt: TGTGCCAGCAGTCCACGGCCGGCGGGGACCCAGTACTTC; cdr3_aa: CASSPRPAGTQYF
clone_size: -; d_call: TRBD2; v_call: TRBV11-2; j_call: TRBJ2-3; cdr3_nt: TGTGCCAGCAGCCCCACGGGCGGGAGGGCGTCAGATACGCAGTATTTT; cdr3_aa: CASSPTGGRASDTQYF
clone_size: -; d_call: -; v_call: TRBV7-9; j_call: TRBJ1-5; cdr3_nt: TGTGCCAGCAGCTCCGGGCCGAAAGACAATCAGCCCCAGCATTTT; cdr3_aa: CASSSGPKDNQPQHF
clone_size: -; d_call: TRBD1; v_call: TRBV29-1; j_call: TRBJ2-7; cdr3_nt: TGCAGCGTGGGACAGGACAAATACGAGCAGTACTTC; cdr3_aa: CSVGQDKYEQYF
clone_size: -; d_call: -; v_call: TRBV7-9; j_call: TRBJ2-7; cdr3_nt: TGTGCCAGCAGCTTAGATACCTACGAGCAGTACTTC; cdr3_aa: CASSLDTYEQYF
clone_size: -; d_call: -; v_call: TRBV30; j_call: TRBJ2-3; cdr3_nt: TGTGCCTTTAGACCGGGGCTAGGCACAGATACGCAGTATTTT; cdr3_aa: CAFRPGLGTDTQYF
clone_size: few; d_call: -; v_call: TRBV18; j_call: TRBJ1-1; cdr3_nt: TGTGCCAGCTCACCGTCTGTATCCACTGAAGCTTTCTTT; cdr3_aa: CASSPSVSTEAFF
clone_size: few; d_call: -; v_call: TRBV10-3; j_call: TRBJ2-7; cdr3_nt: TGTGCCATCAGTGGTGGGAGAGGTTACGAGCAGTACTTC; cdr3_aa: CAISGGRGYEQYF
clone_size: -; d_call: TRBD1; v_call: TRBV7-6; j_call: TRBJ2-5; cdr3_nt: TGTGCCAGCAGCTTAGGGGACAGAGGGCGGCTTTTACAGACCCAGTACTTC; cdr3_aa: CASSLGDRGRLLQTQYF
clone_size: -; d_call: -; v_call: TRBV9; j_call: TRBJ2-1; cdr3_nt: TGTGCCAGCAGCGGCCTCATGGATGAGCAGTTCTTC; cdr3_aa: CASSGLMDEQFF
clone_size: few; d_call: -; v_call: TRBV7-6; j_call: TRBJ2-1; cdr3_nt: TGTGCCAGCAGCTTGGGGACAGAGCAGTTCTTC; cdr3_aa: CASSLGTEQFF
clone_size: -; d_call: TRBD2; v_call: TRBV29-1; j_call: TRBJ2-7; cdr3_nt: TGCAGCGTTAGGGGTAGCGGGAGCCACGAGCAGTACTTC; cdr3_aa: CSVRGSGSHEQYF
clone_size: -; d_call: TRBD1; v_call: TRBV29-1; j_call: TRBJ2-3; cdr3_nt: TGCAGCGGTGACGAGACAGGGGGTGGAAATACGCAGTATTTT; cdr3_aa: CSGDETGGGNTQYF
clone_size: -; d_call: -; v_call: TRBV30; j_call: TRBJ1-5; cdr3_nt: TGTGCCTGGAGTACTAGCAATCAGCCCCAGCATTTT; cdr3_aa: CAWSTSNQPQHF
clone_size: few; d_call: -; v_call: TRBV10-3; j_call: TRBJ2-5; cdr3_nt: TGTGCCATCAGTGAGTCAGGGACGCCGGGGACCCAGTACTTC; cdr3_aa: CAISESGTPGTQYF
clone_size: -; d_call: -; v_call: TRBV14; j_call: TRBJ1-5; cdr3_nt: TGTGCCAGCAGCCAAGGGGTTGCTCAGCCCCAGCATTTT; cdr3_aa: CASSQGVAQPQHF
clone_size: -; d_call: TRBD2; v_call: TRBV6-5; j_call: TRBJ2-1; cdr3_nt: TGTGCCAGCAAGCCTAGCGGGGCTTACAATGAGCAGTTCTTC; cdr3_aa: CASKPSGAYNEQFF
clone_size: -; d_call: TRBD2; v_call: TRBV7-8; j_call: TRBJ2-3; cdr3_nt: TGTGCCAGCAGCTTCCTAGCGGGAGAGGTAGATACGCAGTATTTT; cdr3_aa: CASSFLAGEVDTQYF
clone_size: -; d_call: TRBD2; v_call: TRBV5-1; j_call: TRBJ2-2; cdr3_nt: TGCGCCAGCAGCTTGGTACTAGCGGGAGGGCCGTTGAACACCGGGGAGCTGTTTTTT; cdr3_aa: CASSLVLAGGPLNTGELFF
clone_size: -; d_call: -; v_call: TRBV6-6; j_call: TRBJ2-7; cdr3_nt: TGTGCCAGCAGACATAGCTTCTACGAGCAGTACTTC; cdr3_aa: CASRHSFYEQYF
clone_size: few; d_call: -; v_call: TRBV9; j_call: TRBJ2-2; cdr3_nt: TGTGCCAGCAGTTACCTCGGGGAGCTGTTTTTT; cdr3_aa: CASSYLGELFF
clone_size: many; d_call: TRBD1; v_call: TRBV7-9; j_call: TRBJ2-6; cdr3_nt: TGTGCCAGCAGCCCTACAGGGGCGGGGGCCAACGTCCTGACTTTC; cdr3_aa: CASSPTGAGANVLTF
clone_size: -; d_call: -; v_call: TRBV15; j_call: TRBJ2-7; cdr3_nt: TGTGCCACCAGCAGAGATTCCCGCTACGAGCAGTACTTC; cdr3_aa: CATSRDSRYEQYF
clone_size: -; d_call: -; v_call: TRBV11-2; j_call: TRBJ2-5; cdr3_nt: TGTGCCAGCAGCTTAGCTAGCGAAGGGGGGACCCAGTACTTC; cdr3_aa: CASSLASEGGTQYF